The 26 T cell receptor beta chains presented below share a single source sample, sequenced in a study of cytomegalovirus exposure and HLA in healthy donors. Researchers ran the PCR with 60 Vbeta and 13 Jbeta primers. Sequencing used immunoSEQ multiplex PCR; TCRdb keeps in-frame clones, though not all of them. In the table there are 100,000 to 150,000 clones, more than 70% of which are singletons. Sequenced material: PBMCs. Source of these receptors: a man in his thirties or forties in good health and CMV-seronegative.

This chain connects TRBV15 to TRBJ2-7; 7 bases align to TRBD1. Germline assignment: CDR1 LNHNV and CDR2 YYDKDF (reference sequence). Losses at the gene ends were 0 bases for V and 3 bases for J; bases not matched to a gene: 5. CDR3 size: 15 residues. This CDR3 is CATSREDRAHYEQYF. The CDR3 DNA reads as TGTGCCACCAGCAGAGAAGACAGGGCCCACTACGAGCAGTACTTC.

The rearrangement uses TRBV7-9 and TRBJ2-3; 11 bases line up with TRBD2. V trimming: 1 base; J trimming: 2 bases; junction bases outside the gene matches: 2. The germline gives CDR1 SEHNR, CDR2 FQNEAQ (reference sequence). This CDR3 has 16 amino acids. CDR3 region: CASSLGLAGITDTQYF. The CDR3, as DNA: TGTGCCAGCAGCTTAGGACTAGCGGGGATCACAGATACGCAGTATTTT.

The V call is TRBV2, the J call TRBJ1-5; maybe TRBD1 (6 bases). This CDR3 spans 13 amino acids. Germline V gives CDR1 SNHLY, CDR2 FYNNEI. V was shortened by 7 bases and J by 6 bases, with 13 bases between the two germline ends. The CDR3 DNA follows: TGTGCCAGCAATAACAGGGAGGGTCAGCCCCAGCATTTT. Translating gives CASNNREGQPQHF.

The V call is TRBV11-2, the J call TRBJ2-7; D is uncertain. Per germline, CDR1 SGHAT and CDR2 FQNNGV. The CDR3 is 13 residues long. V was trimmed by 1 base and J by 5 bases, leaving 9 bases between them. This CDR3 is CASSLVVYDEQYF. CDR3 in DNA: TGTGCCAGCAGCTTAGTAGTCTACGACGAGCAGTACTTC.

The chain couples TRBV18 to TRBJ2-5; 7 bases are shared with TRBD1. Germline values: CDR1 KGHSH, CDR2 LQKENI. The CDR3 contains 18 residues. V was pared by 2 bases and J by 5 bases, with 17 bases of the junction left unmatched. The CDR3 DNA is TGTGCCAGCTCACCAGTCATAAAGGGGGCCCTTCAGTGGGAGACCCAGTACTTC. This sequence encodes CASSPVIKGALQWETQYF.

The V call is TRBV29-1, the J call TRBJ1-2; 9 bases map to TRBD1. Germline values: CDR1 SQVTM, CDR2 ANQGSEA. This CDR3 region has 13 residues. Germline trimming cut 4 bases from V and 4 bases from J; bases unmatched to any gene: 4. The CDR3 region is CSVGQTGGYGYTF. CDR3 bases: TGCAGCGTTGGTCAGACAGGGGGCTATGGCTACACCTTC.

This chain connects TRBV6-1 to TRBJ1-2; 7 bases fit TRBD1. V was clipped by 3 bases and J by 4 bases; unmatched bases: 5. Looked up from germline, CDR1 is MNHNS and CDR2 is SASEGT. The CDR3 consists of 14 residues. The chain's CDR3 is CASSDRTGSYGYTF. As DNA, the CDR3 is TGTGCCAGCAGTGACCGGACAGGCTCCTATGGCTACACCTTC.

The sample holds a few counts of this clone. Other nucleotide sequences from this sample produce the same CDR3. The V gene is TRBV6-1, the J gene TRBJ1-3, with TRBD1 matching over 12 bases. The ends lost 4 bases at V and 3 bases at J; junction bases unmatched: 4. Per the germline V gene, CDR1 is MNHNS and CDR2 is SASEGT. The CDR3 has 16 residues. CDR3 sequence: CASSAGTGGGGNTIYF. Written as DNA, the CDR3 is TGTGCCAGCAGTGCCGGGACAGGGGGCGGTGGAAACACCATATATTTT.

This clone has more than one count but fewer than ten. J is TRBJ2-6 and V is TRBV15; 7 nucleotides agree with TRBD1. V dropped 3 bases and J dropped 2; count of bases not matched to a gene: 4. CDR1 is LNHNV, CDR2 YYDKDF, per germline (reference sequence). CDR3 length equals 16 residues. The CDR3 nucleotides read TGTGCCACCAGCAGGGTACAGGGGACTGGGGCCAACGTCCTGACTTTC. It encodes CATSRVQGTGANVLTF.

This clone has just one count. At one boundary the junction diverges from the germline segment, which might be a read error. As DNA, the CDR3 is TGTGCCAGCTCACCCGCGGACAGGCTGGCCTTC. Residues: CASSPADRLAF. The rearrangement uses TRBV18 and TRBJ1-2; 7 nucleotides line up with TRBD1. The CDR3 consists of 11 residues. Germline-derived CDR1 and CDR2 are KGHSH and LQKENI.

This clone has only one observation. This rearrangement joins TRBV15 to TRBJ2-1; possibly TRBD1 for D (6 bases). Germline V lookup: CDR1 LNHNV, CDR2 YYDKDF (reference sequence). This CDR3 comprises 15 residues. V lost 4 bases and J 3 bases, leaving 13 bases between the germline ends. The DNA of the CDR3 is TGTGCCACCAGCATTATCTCAGGGGACTACAATGAGCAGTTCTTC. Amino acids: CATSIISGDYNEQFF.

The genes are TRBV5-8 and TRBJ1-6; D is perhaps TRBD1 (6 bases). The CDR3 spans 18 residues. Germline V lookup: CDR1 SGHTS, CDR2 YDEGEE. V shed 5 bases and J shed 0 bases, with 18 bases lying between them. DNA of the CDR3: TGTGCCAGCAGGGTTGAGTTAGGGGGAAGCTCCTATAATTCACCCCTCCACTTT. It encodes CASRVELGGSSYNSPLHF.

The chain has TRBV2 and TRBJ1-2; 8 nucleotides align to TRBD1. In germline, CDR1 is SNHLY, CDR2 FYNNEI. Germline trimming cut 6 bases from V and 9 bases from J; bases unmatched to any gene: 18. The CDR3 is made up of 16 amino acids. The CDR3 loop is CASRAWGSGGVRSYTF. The DNA for the CDR3 is TGTGCCAGCAGAGCATGGGGTTCAGGGGGCGTCCGGAGCTACACCTTC.

The V and J genes are TRBV28 and TRBJ2-5, with 11 bases lining up with TRBD2. CDR3 length equals 15 residues. The trim removed 4 bases at V and 4 bases at J, leaving 5 bases unmatched. Germline V gene lookup returns CDR1 MDHEN and CDR2 SYDVKM. The CDR3 nucleotides are TGTGCCAGCAGTTCCCTTAGCGGGGGGGCAGAGACCCAGTACTTC. Its protein is CASSSLSGGAETQYF. The whole variable domain, filled in from reference TRBV28 and TRBJ2-5, reads DVKVTQSSRYLVKRTGEKVFLECVQDMDHENMFWYRQDPGLGLRLIYFSYDVKMKEKGDIPEGYSVSREKKERFSLILESASTNQTSMYLCASSSLSGGAETQYFGPGTRLLVL.

The rearrangement uses TRBV18 and TRBJ1-1, with 7 bases fitting TRBD1. Trimming at V came to 0 bases and at J to 2 bases, leaving 3 bases not matched to a gene. CDR1 is KGHSH and CDR2 is LQKENI in the germline V gene. There are 15 residues in the CDR3. The CDR3 loop is CASSPPEGANTEAFF. The CDR3, as DNA: TGTGCCAGCTCACCACCCGAGGGGGCTAACACTGAAGCTTTCTTT.

This chain links TRBV10-3 with TRBJ1-3; 7 bases are shared with TRBD1. The CDR3 is 16 amino acids. Germline CDR1 reads ENHRY; CDR2 reads SYGVKD. J was trimmed by 2 bases and V by 5 bases; bases with no gene match: 9. CDR3 sequence reads: CAISTENQGAGNTIYF. In nucleotides, the CDR3 is TGTGCCATCAGTACCGAAAACCAGGGGGCTGGAAACACCATATATTTT.

The chain recombines TRBV20-1 with TRBJ2-7; D unresolved. There are 11 residues in the CDR3. Trimming removed 3 bases at V and 11 bases at J, with 14 bases between. Germline V gives CDR1 DFQATT, CDR2 SNEGSKA (reference sequence). The CDR3 coding sequence is TGCAGTGCTAGTGGCGGTGGATGGGAGTACTTC. Translation: CSASGGGWEYF.

The V gene is TRBV7-2, the J gene TRBJ1-2; TRBD1 agrees at 11 bases. The germline V gene has CDR1 SGHTA and CDR2 FQGNSA. After removal of 5 bases from V and 2 bases from J, the junction contained 4 bases not matched to a gene. The CDR3 sequence is 15 residues long. CDR3 DNA: TGTGCCAGCAGCCCGGACAGGGGGCTCAACTATGGCTACACCTTC. Its translation is CASSPDRGLNYGYTF.

The table lists this clone with many counts. V usage is TRBV7-9 and J usage is TRBJ1-2; D remains unclear. This CDR3 has 12 residues. Germline CDR1 is SEHNR and CDR2 is FQNEAQ (reference sequence). V was cut by 0 bases and J by 10 bases, with 9 bases left in between. The CDR3 DNA is TGTGCCAGCAGCTTAGCCGGGTATTACTACACCTTC. It is translated as CASSLAGYYYTF.

The table lists this clone with a few counts. The chain couples TRBV10-3 to TRBJ2-1; D is undetermined. Germline V CDR1 and CDR2: ENHRY, SYGVKD. This CDR3 contains 14 residues. The V end was cut by 0 bases, the J end by 4 bases, with 7 bases between. DNA for the CDR3: TGTGCCATCAGTGAGTCGGAGTTTTACAATGAGCAGTTCTTC. Translated: CAISESEFYNEQFF.

V and J are TRBV28 and TRBJ1-1; a weak D match, TRBD1 (6 bases). The CDR3 is 12 amino acids. V shed 2 bases and J shed 8 bases, with 9 bases lying between them. Germline V gene lookup returns CDR1 MDHEN and CDR2 SYDVKM. The CDR3 reads CASSLPDREAFF. CDR3 nucleotides: TGTGCCAGCAGTTTACCTGACAGGGAAGCTTTCTTT.

V is TRBV19 and J is TRBJ1-1; TRBD1 matches 7 bases. Germline loops: CDR1 LNHDA, CDR2 SQIVND (reference sequence). With V trimmed by 5 bases and J by 0 bases, 6 bases remained unmatched. The CDR3 has 15 residues. CDR3 region: CASSLRQGLNTEAFF. CDR3 bases: TGTGCCAGTAGTCTACGACAGGGACTGAACACTGAAGCTTTCTTT.

The gene calls are TRBV2 and TRBJ2-2; 13 nucleotides align to TRBD2. V shed 5 bases and J 6 bases; nucleotides not matched to a gene: 9. The CDR3 is 17 amino acids. Germline CDR1 reads SNHLY; CDR2 reads FYNNEI. The CDR3 DNA reads as TGTGCCAGCAGTAAACTAGCGGGGGGGAGTCGTGCCGGGGAGCTGTTTTTT. Amino acid sequence: CASSKLAGGSRAGELFF.

This chain joins TRBV4-3 and TRBJ2-5, with D possibly TRBD2 on 6 matching bases. This CDR3 has 22 residues. V was pared by 1 base and J by 5 bases, with 35 bases between. Germline assignment: CDR1 LGHNA and CDR2 YSLEER. CDR3 amino acids: CASSQAEIDPRLGRLEWETQYF. In nucleotides, the CDR3 is TGCGCCAGCAGCCAAGCCGAAATCGACCCTAGACTAGGAAGATTAGAGTGGGAGACCCAGTACTTC.

In this sample, this clone turned up a few times. V gene TRBV29-1 combines with J gene TRBJ2-1; TRBD2 matches 9 bases. The V gene's germline CDR1 is SQVTM and CDR2 ANQGSEA. Trimming cost V 8 bases and J 12 bases; bases outside gene matches: 14. CDR3 length: 13 amino acids. Written as DNA, the CDR3 is TGCAGCATTGCCGGGACTAGCCTAAATTTGCAGTTCTTC. This gives the protein CSIAGTSLNLQFF.

Turning to this clone: Other DNA sequences in this sample translate to the same CDR3. The chain couples TRBV5-1 to TRBJ2-1; D gene ambiguous. Between the trimmed V and J ends, which lost 0 bases and 7 bases, there was a span of 5 bases. The CDR3 is 12 amino acids. Per the germline V gene, CDR1 is SGHRS and CDR2 is YFSETQ. CDR3 DNA sequence: TGCGCCAGCAGCTTGGCAGGAAATGAGCAGTTCTTC. Translating it yields CASSLAGNEQFF.